These T cell receptor beta chains were read from a single sample in a study of neurological immune-mediated disorders. MiXCR, run by TCRdb on the 5' RACE reads, gives a single entry per CDR3 protein. The sample yields more than 15,000 distinct CDR3 sequences, around 15% seen once. Sequencing was performed on CD4+ T cells from blood. The receptors were gathered from a woman between 55 and 75 years old with HTLV-1-associated myelopathy (HAM/TSP). Both conserved end residues are part of each CDR3. Fields, in order: V gene, D gene, J gene, clone size, CDR3 protein, CDR3 DNA. D genes are given only for firm matches. Size is stated for part of the rows, as once, few or many counts, or as a class when the clone is expanded.

V gene: TRBV15
D gene: TRBD2
J gene: TRBJ2-1
clone size: many
CDR3 protein: CATSREGLAGGYEQFF
CDR3 DNA: TGTGCCACCAGCAGAGAGGGACTAGCGGGAGGCTATGAGCAGTTCTTC

V gene: TRBV10-3
D gene: NA
J gene: TRBJ2-7
clone size: medium-sized
CDR3 protein: CAISAQDDYEQYF
CDR3 DNA: TGTGCCATCAGCGCCCAGGACGATTACGAGCAGTACTTC

V gene: TRBV7-2
D gene: TRBD1
J gene: TRBJ2-5
clone size: many
CDR3 protein: CASAGDRPSGETQYF
CDR3 DNA: TGTGCCAGCGCCGGGGACAGGCCATCCGGAGAGACCCAGTACTTC

V gene: TRBV10-3
D gene: TRBD1
J gene: TRBJ2-7
clone size: many
CDR3 protein: CAIRGQATTYEQYF
CDR3 DNA: TGTGCCATCAGGGGACAGGCCACCACCTACGAGCAGTACTTC

V gene: TRBV7-2
D gene: NA
J gene: TRBJ1-2
clone size: NA
CDR3 protein: CASSANPLAALNYGYTF
CDR3 DNA: TGTGCCAGCAGCGCTAACCCCCTTGCAGCGCTTAACTATGGCTACACCTTC

V gene: TRBV5-1
D gene: NA
J gene: TRBJ1-1
clone size: many
CDR3 protein: CASRKDTNTEAFF
CDR3 DNA: TGCGCCAGCAGGAAGGACACGAACACTGAAGCTTTCTTT

V gene: TRBV5-4
D gene: TRBD1
J gene: TRBJ2-2
clone size: many
CDR3 protein: CASSLAGGLLRTGELFF
CDR3 DNA: TGTGCCAGCAGCTTGGCAGGGGGCCTCTTACGTACCGGGGAGCTGTTTTTT

V gene: TRBV7-9
D gene: NA
J gene: TRBJ1-6
clone size: many
CDR3 protein: CASSTQDSPLHF
CDR3 DNA: TGTGCCAGCAGCACCCAAGATTCACCCCTCCACTTT

V gene: TRBV28
D gene: NA
J gene: TRBJ2-1
clone size: NA
CDR3 protein: CASSELANEQFF
CDR3 DNA: TGTGCCAGCAGTGAACTCGCTAATGAGCAGTTCTTC

V gene: TRBV9
D gene: TRBD2
J gene: TRBJ2-1
clone size: many
CDR3 protein: CASSVVASGGYNEQFF
CDR3 DNA: TGTGCCAGCAGCGTAGTGGCTAGCGGGGGATACAATGAGCAGTTCTTC

V gene: TRBV5-6
D gene: TRBD1
J gene: TRBJ1-5
clone size: many
CDR3 protein: CASSARDRGPYSNQPQHF
CDR3 DNA: TGTGCCAGCAGCGCGCGGGACAGGGGGCCATATAGCAATCAGCCCCAGCATTTT

V gene: TRBV11-3
D gene: NA
J gene: TRBJ2-1
clone size: many
CDR3 protein: CASSLPSSPYNEQFF
CDR3 DNA: TGTGCCAGCAGCTTACCCTCTTCCCCTTACAATGAGCAGTTCTTC

V gene: TRBV11-2
D gene: NA
J gene: TRBJ2-1
clone size: many
CDR3 protein: CASSLVGYEQFF
CDR3 DNA: TGTGCCAGCAGCTTAGTTGGCTATGAGCAGTTCTTC

V gene: TRBV4-1
D gene: NA
J gene: TRBJ1-1
clone size: many
CDR3 protein: CASSQDVVTEAFF
CDR3 DNA: TGCGCCAGCAGCCAAGACGTAGTCACTGAAGCTTTCTTT

V gene: TRBV20-1
D gene: NA
J gene: TRBJ2-7
clone size: medium-sized
CDR3 protein: CSVPTGTQRGEQYF
CDR3 DNA: TGCAGTGTCCCTACCGGGACCCAGAGGGGCGAGCAGTACTTC

V gene: TRBV7-9
D gene: TRBD2
J gene: TRBJ2-3
clone size: many
CDR3 protein: CASSPAGAGADTQYF
CDR3 DNA: TGTGCCAGCAGCCCAGCGGGGGCAGGGGCAGATACGCAGTATTTT

V gene: TRBV20-1
D gene: TRBD1
J gene: TRBJ1-4
clone size: many
CDR3 protein: CSAGTGGKEKLFF
CDR3 DNA: TGCAGTGCTGGTACAGGGGGCAAGGAAAAACTGTTTTTT

V gene: TRBV30
D gene: NA
J gene: TRBJ1-6
clone size: many
CDR3 protein: CAWSESESPLHF
CDR3 DNA: TGTGCCTGGAGTGAGTCGGAATCACCCCTCCACTTT

V gene: TRBV5-1
D gene: NA
J gene: TRBJ1-1
clone size: many
CDR3 protein: CASSARTVNTEAFF
CDR3 DNA: TGCGCCAGCTCAGCTCGGACAGTGAACACTGAAGCTTTCTTT

V gene: TRBV6-6
D gene: NA
J gene: TRBJ2-1
clone size: NA
CDR3 protein: CAIEGWGNEQFF
CDR3 DNA: TGTGCCATCGAGGGGTGGGGCAATGAGCAGTTCTTC

V gene: TRBV5-1
D gene: TRBD2
J gene: TRBJ2-7
clone size: many
CDR3 protein: CASSLVGLAGVEQYF
CDR3 DNA: TGCGCCAGCAGCTTGGTTGGGCTAGCGGGAGTCGAGCAGTACTTC

V gene: TRBV20-1
D gene: NA
J gene: TRBJ2-3
clone size: medium-sized
CDR3 protein: CSARANTDTQYF
CDR3 DNA: TGCAGTGCTAGAGCCAACACAGATACGCAGTATTTT

V gene: TRBV24-1
D gene: NA
J gene: TRBJ2-3
clone size: many
CDR3 protein: CATSDAGYNTDTQYF
CDR3 DNA: TGTGCCACCAGTGACGCGGGGTACAACACAGATACGCAGTATTTT

V gene: TRBV29-1
D gene: TRBD1
J gene: TRBJ1-4
clone size: few
CDR3 protein: CSAAGQGDEKLFF
CDR3 DNA: TGCAGCGCCGCCGGACAGGGTGATGAAAAACTGTTTTTT

V gene: TRBV6-1
D gene: TRBD2
J gene: TRBJ2-7
clone size: many
CDR3 protein: CASSEHGRGYKQYF
CDR3 DNA: TGTGCCAGCAGTGAACACGGGAGGGGATACAAGCAGTACTTC

V gene: TRBV5-1
D gene: NA
J gene: TRBJ2-6
clone size: many
CDR3 protein: CASSTGRTPHSLAGANVLTF
CDR3 DNA: TGCGCCAGCAGCACTGGACGGACCCCCCACTCTCTCGCTGGGGCCAACGTCCTGACTTTC

V gene: TRBV5-1
D gene: TRBD2
J gene: TRBJ2-6
clone size: many
CDR3 protein: CASSLGVAGPNVLTF
CDR3 DNA: TGCGCCAGCAGCTTGGGGGTAGCGGGGCCCAACGTCCTGACTTTC

V gene: TRBV7-8
D gene: TRBD2
J gene: TRBJ2-2
clone size: many
CDR3 protein: CASSLGLAGTGELFF
CDR3 DNA: TGTGCCAGCAGCTTGGGACTAGCGGGAACCGGGGAGCTGTTTTTT

V gene: TRBV5-1
D gene: NA
J gene: TRBJ2-1
clone size: many
CDR3 protein: CASSLLVGGRDEQFF
CDR3 DNA: TGCGCCAGCAGCTTGTTGGTGGGAGGTCGGGATGAGCAGTTCTTC

V gene: TRBV7-8
D gene: TRBD2
J gene: TRBJ2-7
clone size: many
CDR3 protein: CASSRPELAAEQYF
CDR3 DNA: TGTGCCAGCAGCCGGCCAGAGCTAGCGGCTGAGCAGTACTTC

V gene: TRBV5-1
D gene: TRBD1
J gene: TRBJ2-7
clone size: once
CDR3 protein: CASSLGTGDEQYF
CDR3 DNA: TGCGCCAGCAGCTTGGGGACAGGGGACGAGCAGTACTTC

V gene: TRBV11-3
D gene: NA
J gene: TRBJ1-1
clone size: many
CDR3 protein: CATHPGDTEAFF
CDR3 DNA: TGTGCCACCCATCCCGGGGACACTGAAGCTTTCTTT

V gene: TRBV20-1
D gene: TRBD1
J gene: TRBJ1-4
clone size: many
CDR3 protein: CSALGGTGGLFF
CDR3 DNA: TGCAGTGCCCTAGGAGGGACAGGGGGACTGTTTTTT

V gene: TRBV5-1
D gene: TRBD1
J gene: TRBJ1-5
clone size: many
CDR3 protein: CASSEGQGGFANQPQHF
CDR3 DNA: TGCGCCAGCAGCGAGGGACAGGGAGGGTTTGCCAATCAGCCCCAGCATTTT

V gene: TRBV11-2
D gene: NA
J gene: TRBJ2-5
clone size: many
CDR3 protein: CASSSLMGEETQYF
CDR3 DNA: TGTGCCAGCAGCTCTCTCATGGGGGAAGAGACCCAGTACTTC

V gene: TRBV4-3
D gene: NA
J gene: TRBJ2-1
clone size: many
CDR3 protein: CASSLQAGSREQFF
CDR3 DNA: TGCGCCAGCAGCCTACAAGCAGGGAGCCGGGAGCAGTTCTTC

V gene: TRBV7-8
D gene: NA
J gene: TRBJ2-5
clone size: many
CDR3 protein: CASSITGNGETQYF
CDR3 DNA: TGTGCCAGCAGCATTACAGGGAACGGGGAGACCCAGTACTTC

V gene: TRBV10-3
D gene: NA
J gene: TRBJ2-3
clone size: many
CDR3 protein: CAISERSGTDTQYF
CDR3 DNA: TGTGCCATCAGTGAGAGGTCCGGCACAGATACGCAGTATTTT

V gene: TRBV29-1
D gene: NA
J gene: TRBJ2-1
clone size: many
CDR3 protein: CSVEWQGVNEQFF
CDR3 DNA: TGCAGCGTTGAATGGCAGGGTGTTAATGAGCAGTTCTTC

V gene: TRBV6-6
D gene: NA
J gene: TRBJ1-2
clone size: medium-sized
CDR3 protein: CASSYDAGLLAF
CDR3 DNA: TGTGCCAGCAGTTACGATGCAGGGCTTTTGGCCTTC

V gene: TRBV28
D gene: NA
J gene: TRBJ1-5
clone size: many
CDR3 protein: CASSRGGEEQPQHF
CDR3 DNA: TGTGCCAGCAGCCGTGGGGGCGAGGAACAGCCCCAGCATTTT

V gene: TRBV2
D gene: TRBD2
J gene: TRBJ2-2
clone size: many
CDR3 protein: CASNGLAEAGELFF
CDR3 DNA: TGTGCCAGCAATGGACTAGCGGAGGCCGGGGAGCTGTTTTTT

V gene: TRBV5-8
D gene: NA
J gene: TRBJ2-2
clone size: medium-sized
CDR3 protein: CASSLGTANTGELFF
CDR3 DNA: TGTGCCAGCAGCCTGGGGACGGCGAACACCGGGGAGCTGTTTTTT

V gene: TRBV20-1
D gene: TRBD1
J gene: TRBJ2-1
clone size: many
CDR3 protein: CSAAGTGPYNEQFF
CDR3 DNA: TGCAGTGCTGCCGGGACAGGTCCCTACAATGAGCAGTTCTTC

V gene: TRBV11-3
D gene: NA
J gene: TRBJ2-7
clone size: many
CDR3 protein: CASSLDRGRVYEQYF
CDR3 DNA: TGTGCCAGCAGCTTAGATCGAGGCAGAGTCTACGAGCAGTACTTC

V gene: TRBV10-3
D gene: TRBD1
J gene: TRBJ2-7
clone size: medium-sized
CDR3 protein: CAIRMGQGNPEQYF
CDR3 DNA: TGTGCCATCAGGATGGGACAGGGAAATCCCGAGCAGTACTTC

V gene: TRBV12-3/TRBV12-4
D gene: TRBD2
J gene: TRBJ2-7
clone size: NA
CDR3 protein: CACSAYHDPWPSGRARDEQYF
CDR3 DNA: TGTGCCTGCAGTGCTTATCATGATCCTTGGCCTAGCGGGAGGGCCCGGGACGAGCAGTACTTC

V gene: TRBV10-3
D gene: TRBD1
J gene: TRBJ2-7
clone size: many
CDR3 protein: CAISESRGTGFNEQYF
CDR3 DNA: TGTGCCATCAGTGAGTCGAGGGGGACAGGGTTCAACGAGCAGTACTTC

V gene: TRBV7-9
D gene: NA
J gene: TRBJ1-5
clone size: many
CDR3 protein: CASSQDLQPQHF
CDR3 DNA: TGTGCCAGCAGCCAAGACCTCCAGCCCCAGCATTTT

V gene: TRBV7-8
D gene: NA
J gene: TRBJ2-1
clone size: medium-sized
CDR3 protein: CASSLGQKRVGEQFF
CDR3 DNA: TGTGCCAGCAGCTTAGGACAGAAAAGGGTCGGAGAGCAGTTCTTC

V gene: TRBV11-2
D gene: NA
J gene: TRBJ2-5
clone size: many
CDR3 protein: CASSLGRQGQETQYF
CDR3 DNA: TGTGCCAGCAGCTTAGGACGGCAGGGCCAAGAGACCCAGTACTTC